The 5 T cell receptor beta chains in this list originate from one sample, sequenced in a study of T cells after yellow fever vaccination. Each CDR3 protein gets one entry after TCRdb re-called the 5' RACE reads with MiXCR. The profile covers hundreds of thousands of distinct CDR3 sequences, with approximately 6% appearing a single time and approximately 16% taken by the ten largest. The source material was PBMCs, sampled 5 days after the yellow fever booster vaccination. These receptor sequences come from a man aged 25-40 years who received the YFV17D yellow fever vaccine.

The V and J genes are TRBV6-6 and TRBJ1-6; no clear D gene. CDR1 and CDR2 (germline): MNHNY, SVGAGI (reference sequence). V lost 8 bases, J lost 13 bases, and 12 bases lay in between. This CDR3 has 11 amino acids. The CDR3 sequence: CASFKEQPLHF. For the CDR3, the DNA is TGTGCCAGCTTTAAGGAACAGCCCCTCCACTTT.

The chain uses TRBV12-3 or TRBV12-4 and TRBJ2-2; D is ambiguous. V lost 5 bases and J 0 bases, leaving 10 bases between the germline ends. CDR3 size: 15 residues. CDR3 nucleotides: TGTGCCAGCAGTGGTCTAGTCCCGAACACCGGGGAGCTGTTTTTT. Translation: CASSGLVPNTGELFF.

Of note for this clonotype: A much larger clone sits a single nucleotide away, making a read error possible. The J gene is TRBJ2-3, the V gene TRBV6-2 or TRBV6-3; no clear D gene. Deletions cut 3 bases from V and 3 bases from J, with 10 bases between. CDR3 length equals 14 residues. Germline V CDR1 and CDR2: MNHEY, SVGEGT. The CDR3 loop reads CASSYVITTDTQYF. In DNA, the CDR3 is TGTGCCAGCAGTTATGTGATAACGACAGATACGCAGTATTTT.

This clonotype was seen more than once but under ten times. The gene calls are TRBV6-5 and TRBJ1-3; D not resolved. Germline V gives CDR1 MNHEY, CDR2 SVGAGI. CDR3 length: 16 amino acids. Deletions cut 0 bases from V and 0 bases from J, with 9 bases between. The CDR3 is CASSYSSQTSGNTIYF. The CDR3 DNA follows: TGTGCCAGCAGTTACTCGAGTCAAACCTCTGGAAACACCATATATTTT.

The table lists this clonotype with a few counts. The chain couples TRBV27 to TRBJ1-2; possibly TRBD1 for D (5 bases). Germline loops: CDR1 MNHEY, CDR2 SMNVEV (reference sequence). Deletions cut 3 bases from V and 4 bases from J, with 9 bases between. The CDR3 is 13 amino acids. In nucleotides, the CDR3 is TGTGCCAGCAGTTTGACAGCGTTCTATGGCTACACCTTC. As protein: CASSLTAFYGYTF.